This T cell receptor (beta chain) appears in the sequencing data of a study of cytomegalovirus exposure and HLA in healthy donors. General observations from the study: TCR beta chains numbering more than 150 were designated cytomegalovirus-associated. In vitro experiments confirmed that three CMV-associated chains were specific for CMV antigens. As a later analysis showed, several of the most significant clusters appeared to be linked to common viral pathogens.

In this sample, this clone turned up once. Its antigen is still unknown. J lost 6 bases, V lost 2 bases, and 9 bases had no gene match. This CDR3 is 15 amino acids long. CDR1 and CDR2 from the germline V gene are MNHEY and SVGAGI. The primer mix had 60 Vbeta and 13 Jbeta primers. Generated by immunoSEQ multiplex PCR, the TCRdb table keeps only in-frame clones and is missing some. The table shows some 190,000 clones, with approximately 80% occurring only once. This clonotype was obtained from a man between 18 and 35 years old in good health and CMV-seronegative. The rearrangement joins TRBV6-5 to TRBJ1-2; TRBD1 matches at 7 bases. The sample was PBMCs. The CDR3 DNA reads TGTGCCAGCAGTTACATGTTGAGGGGGCAACATGGCTACACCTTC. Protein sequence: CASSYMLRGQHGYTF.